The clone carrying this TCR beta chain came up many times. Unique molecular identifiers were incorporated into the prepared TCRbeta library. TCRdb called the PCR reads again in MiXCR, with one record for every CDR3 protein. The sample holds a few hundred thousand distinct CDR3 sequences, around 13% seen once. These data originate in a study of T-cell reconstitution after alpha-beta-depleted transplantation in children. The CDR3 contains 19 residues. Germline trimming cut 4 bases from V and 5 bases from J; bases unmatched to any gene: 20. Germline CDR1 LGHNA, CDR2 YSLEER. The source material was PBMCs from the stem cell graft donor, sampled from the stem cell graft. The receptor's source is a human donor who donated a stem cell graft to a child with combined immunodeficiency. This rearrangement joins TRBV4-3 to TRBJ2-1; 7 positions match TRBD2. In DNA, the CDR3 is TGCGCCAGCAGCCGTTGGAGGATAGCGGGTACTCTCCTGGACAATGAGCAGTTCTTC. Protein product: CASSRWRIAGTLLDNEQFF.